This entry is about one T cell receptor beta chain. The CDR3 has 14 residues. With V trimmed by 4 bases and J by 6 bases, 8 bases remained unmatched. Germline assignment: CDR1 SGHRS and CDR2 YFSETQ. The data belong to a study of blood T cell repertoires in COVID-19. Overall study context: PBMCs, B-cell-depleted T cells, or T cells were the source of the cDNA or gDNA that made up the material.

TCRdb's copy holds only in-frame clones and misses some; the assay was immunoSEQ multiplex PCR. Among just over 40,000 clones listed, roughly 80% were seen once. Material: peripheral blood. This clonotype originated in a woman in her fifties or sixties with acute or convalescent COVID-19. The V and J genes are TRBV5-1 and TRBJ1-2; 8 bases line up with TRBD1. Written as DNA, the CDR3 is TGCGCCAGCAGCGATTCCGGGACAGGTAATGGCTACACCTTC. Translation gives CASSDSGTGNGYTF. The whole variable domain, remainder taken from reference TRBV5-1 and TRBJ1-2, is KAGVTQTPRYLIKTRGQQVTLSCSPISGHRSVSWYQQTPGQGLQFLFEYFSETQRNKGNFPGRFSGRQFSNSRSEMNVSTLELGDSALYLCASSDSGTGNGYTFGSGTRLTVV.